Detailed here is one T cell receptor (beta chain). As for time point: week 3, after first cycle of checkpoint inhibitor. Apart from two fast progressors, RECIST 1.1 response was judged 12 weeks post-infusion. Patients had no prior systemic cancer treatment, immunosuppressants or other active cancers. Each bulk PBMC sample had roughly 400 ng DNA loaded. Sequencing was performed with immunoSEQ multiplex PCR; in TCRdb, only in-frame clones are kept and a portion is missing. This sample has about 15,000 clones, with around nine tenths found just once. CDR1 LNHDA and CDR2 SQIVND come from the germline V gene (reference sequence). The CDR3 length is 14 residues. Between the trimmed V and J ends, which lost 0 bases and 10 bases, there was a span of 12 bases. This entry is derived from a study of blood T cell dynamics during melanoma immunotherapy. Overall study: First-line therapy was either pembrolizumab or nivolumab with ipilimumab for metastatic melanoma.

The material sequenced was blood, taken from a patient treated with checkpoint blockade. The rearrangement links TRBV19 to TRBJ1-4; unclear D gene. The clonotype comes from a human donor with melanoma. The DNA for the CDR3 is TGTGCCAGTAGTATAGACCGGCAGACGGGAAAACTGTTTTTT. Translation: CASSIDRQTGKLFF.